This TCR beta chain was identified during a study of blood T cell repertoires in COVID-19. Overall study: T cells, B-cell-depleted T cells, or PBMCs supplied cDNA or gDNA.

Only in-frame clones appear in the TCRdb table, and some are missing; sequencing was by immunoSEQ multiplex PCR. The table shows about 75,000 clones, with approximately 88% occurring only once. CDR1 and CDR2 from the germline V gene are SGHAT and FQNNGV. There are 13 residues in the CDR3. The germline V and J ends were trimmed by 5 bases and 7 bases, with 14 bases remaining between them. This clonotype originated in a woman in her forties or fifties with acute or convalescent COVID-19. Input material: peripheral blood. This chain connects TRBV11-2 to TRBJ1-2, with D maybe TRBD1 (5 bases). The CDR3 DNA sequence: TGTGCCAGCAGCCTTGACAGAGTCGTTGGCTACACCTTC. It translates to CASSLDRVVGYTF.